These 6 T cell receptor beta chains came from one sample sequenced in a study of T cell repertoires in cytomegalovirus infection. Antigens of these TCRs are unknown. Each CDR3 protein gets one entry after TCRdb re-called the reads with MiXCR. The sample holds about a million distinct CDR3 sequences, 31% seen once. The source was cultured CD8+ T cells from PBMCs, collected from culture after CMV antigen stimulation. The source of these receptors is a human donor in good health (CMV status not recorded). Some clones in this sample may be carry-over from other donors' samples.

About this clonotype: This may arise from a read error, as a much more abundant clone is one base away. The chain links TRBV7-6 to TRBJ2-1, with 14 bases fitting TRBD2. CDR1 and CDR2 (germline): SGHVS, FNYEAQ. The CDR3 is made up of 16 amino acids. J gave up 6 bases and V 5 bases, and 6 bases lay outside the gene matches. CDR3 region: CASSPLTSGGGNEQFF. The DNA of the CDR3 is TGTGCCAGCAGCCCATTGACTAGCGGGGGGGGCAATGAGCAGTTCTTC.

The chain has TRBV4-1 and TRBJ1-5; unclear D gene. V dropped 0 bases and J dropped 0 bases, with 12 bases sitting between them. This CDR3 comprises 17 residues. CDR1 and CDR2 from the germline V gene are MGHRA and YSYEKL. The CDR3 DNA reads as TGCGCCAGCAGCCAAGAGCAAGCGGGGTTTAGCAATCAGCCCCAGCATTTT. As protein: CASSQEQAGFSNQPQHF.

This chain connects TRBV6-5 to TRBJ2-3; D is unclear. The CDR3 extends over 10 amino acids. CDR1 is MNHEY and CDR2 is SVGAGI in the germline V gene. Trimming pared 8 bases from V and 14 bases from J, leaving 14 bases between. As DNA, the CDR3 is TGTGCCAGCTTCGTGACATCGGCGTATTTT. Its protein is CASFVTSAYF.

CDR3: CASSLSGQGTANYGYTF. DNA for the CDR3: TGTGCCAGCAGCCTATCGGGACAGGGGACAGCTAACTATGGCTACACCTTC. The chain is built from TRBV7-9 and TRBJ1-2; TRBD1 matches 10 bases. CDR1 SEHNR and CDR2 FQNEAQ come from the germline V gene (reference sequence). V gave up 5 bases and J gave up 0 bases; unmatched junction bases: 9. The CDR3 is 17 residues long.

In this sample, this clonotype turned up many times. The rearrangement joins TRBV7-8 to TRBJ2-1, with 8 bases that match TRBD2. The V gene end was trimmed by 4 bases and the J gene end by 7 bases; junction bases not matched to a gene: 6. The CDR3 sequence is 14 residues long. In germline, CDR1 is SGHVS, CDR2 FQNEAQ. CDR3 in amino acids: CASSSGGGRNEQFF. The CDR3 DNA is TGTGCCAGCAGCTCGGGGGGGGGGCGGAATGAGCAGTTCTTC.

This chain joins TRBV14 and TRBJ2-4; D might be TRBD1 (6 bases). CDR1 SGHDN and CDR2 FVKESK come from the germline V gene. Trimming removed 3 bases from V and 3 bases from J, with 15 bases in between. This CDR3 has 16 residues. CDR3 amino acids: CASSHRGGLSKNIQYF. The CDR3 DNA follows: TGTGCCAGCAGCCACAGGGGTGGCTTGAGCAAAAACATTCAGTACTTC.